Given below is one T cell receptor beta chain in context. This sample stems from a study of blood T cell repertoires in COVID-19. The table came from immunoSEQ multiplex PCR; TCRdb's copy has only in-frame clones and leaves some out. This table holds roughly 200,000 clones, roughly four fifths found once. Enrollees, roughly 18 to 95 years old, lived in 20 to 25 US areas. Sequenced input: PBMCs or T cells enriched from blood (not recorded which). This TCR derives from a man aged 35-49 years who had recovered from COVID-19.

The chain's CDR3 is CATSGGGHQPQHF. DNA of the CDR3: TGTGCCACCAGTGGGGGGGGGCATCAGCCCCAGCATTTT. The chain employs TRBV24-1 and TRBJ1-5, with D possibly TRBD1 on 6 matching bases. The germline V gene encodes CDR1 KGHDR and CDR2 SFDVKD. The CDR3 is 13 amino acids. With 5 bases removed from V and 5 bases from J, the gap between germline ends came to 9 bases.